This is a list of T cell receptor beta chains from one sample in a study of T cell responses to AZD1222 COVID-19 vaccine. Clones were read by immunoSEQ multiplex PCR, and TCRdb kept only the in-frame ones, dropping some. The sample has 150,000 or so clones; about 90% are singletons. Specimen: peripheral blood, collected 28 days after the second AZD1222 dose. The source of these receptors is an adult who received the AZD1222 COVID-19 vaccine. CDR3s include the opening cysteine and the closing phenylalanine or tryptophan. The D gene is left open where the match is weak. A clone size is listed for some rows: how often the clone was seen (once, few, many), or a class if it is expanded.

clone size	J gene	V gene	D gene	CDR3 DNA	CDR3 protein
-	TRBJ2-7	TRBV30	TRBD1	TGTGCCTGGAGTTTTGGACAGGGAATTTCCTACGAGCAGTACTTC	CAWSFGQGISYEQYF
-	TRBJ1-3	TRBV6-5	-	TGTGCCAGCACCCTCTCCGGAAACACCATATATTTT	CASTLSGNTIYF
once	TRBJ1-1	TRBV6-2/TRBV6-3	-	TGTGCCAGCAGTTACTCGAGCGAGTACGATAACACTGAAGCTTTCTTT	CASSYSSEYDNTEAFF
-	TRBJ1-3	TRBV19	-	TGTGCCAGTAGTACGCCCCAGGTCTCTGGAAACACCATATATTTT	CASSTPQVSGNTIYF
-	TRBJ2-3	TRBV7-8	TRBD1	TGTGCCAGCAGCACATGGGGGACAGGAGTAGATACGCAGTATTTT	CASSTWGTGVDTQYF
-	TRBJ2-7	TRBV5-4	-	TGTGCCAGCAAACTTGGTGGAGGGACCTCCTACGAGCAGTACTTC	CASKLGGGTSYEQYF
once	TRBJ2-7	TRBV7-9	TRBD1	TGTGCCAGCAGCCCAAAGTGGGGGCTCCGGGACAGGGGCTACGAGCAGTACTTC	CASSPKWGLRDRGYEQYF
-	TRBJ1-1	TRBV9	-	TGTGCCAGCAGCCGAGGGGAGACTGAAGCTTTCTTT	CASSRGETEAFF
-	TRBJ1-6	TRBV19	-	TGTGCCAGTAGTATCATAAAGTTTTATAATTCACCCCTCCACTTT	CASSIIKFYNSPLHF
-	TRBJ2-3	TRBV11-3	-	TGTGCCAGCAGCTCCCTCTCAGCTACAGATACGCAGTATTTT	CASSSLSATDTQYF
-	TRBJ1-5	TRBV30	-	TGTGCCTGGAGTTCGGGGGGGCAGCCCCAGCATTTT	CAWSSGGQPQHF
few	TRBJ2-6	TRBV12-5	-	TGTGCTAGTGGAACAGGTGATGGGGCCAACGTCCTGACTTTC	CASGTGDGANVLTF
once	TRBJ1-4	TRBV19	-	TGTGCCAGTAAGGGCGGAAATGAAAAACTGTTTTTT	CASKGGNEKLFF
-	TRBJ1-6	TRBV27	-	TGTGCCAGCAGTTTAACAGGACGGTCACCCCTCCACTTT	CASSLTGRSPLHF
-	TRBJ1-5	TRBV19	TRBD1	TGTGCCAGTAGTATTCATCGGACAGGGGACCAGCCCCAGCATTTT	CASSIHRTGDQPQHF
-	TRBJ1-2	TRBV19	-	TGTGCCAGTAGTATAGATGGCTGGGCGGGTGGCTACACCTTC	CASSIDGWAGGYTF
-	TRBJ1-1	TRBV2	-	TGTGCCAGCAGTGCTCGGGCAGTTTACAACACTGAAGCTTTCTTT	CASSARAVYNTEAFF
-	TRBJ1-5	TRBV27	-	TGTGCCAGCAGTTTCAGGCAGGGAGGTGGCAATCAGCCCCAGCATTTT	CASSFRQGGGNQPQHF
-	TRBJ1-2	TRBV18	TRBD1	TGTGCCAGCTCGCCTGGGACAGGGACCAACTATGGCTACACCTTC	CASSPGTGTNYGYTF
-	TRBJ1-2	TRBV19	TRBD1	TGTGCCATCTTGGACAGGGGGCTAGCAAACTATGGCTACACCTTC	CAILDRGLANYGYTF
-	TRBJ1-2	TRBV12-2	-	TGTGCAAGTCGCTCCCGACCCGTAGAGGGACAGCAGAGAAGTAACTATGGCTACACCTTC	CASRSRPVEGQQRSNYGYTF